This TCR beta chain stems from a study of blood T cells in healthy people across ages. Study-level points and caveats: Naive T cell percentage showed a strong correlation with TCR beta diversity.

Using a J-beta primer mix together with a sample-barcoded 5' primer, a second PCR was run for roughly 6 to 11 cycles. TCRdb reprocessed the 5' RACE reads with MiXCR, giving one entry per CDR3 protein. The sample includes around 280,000 distinct CDR3 sequences, roughly 26% of them seen just once. This clonotype has more than one count but fewer than ten. Its antigen is unidentified. The V gene lost 5 bases and the J gene lost 7 bases, with 15 bases spanning the gap. The CDR3 is made up of 13 amino acids. Per the germline V gene, CDR1 is SQVTM and CDR2 is ANQGSEA. This clonotype was sampled from a woman in her 70s in good health. The V call is TRBV29-1, the J call TRBJ1-5; D is ambiguous. Input material: blood. The CDR3, as DNA: TGCAGCGTTAGCGGCAGCCAAAGACAGCCCCAGCATTTT. It translates to CSVSGSQRQPQHF.